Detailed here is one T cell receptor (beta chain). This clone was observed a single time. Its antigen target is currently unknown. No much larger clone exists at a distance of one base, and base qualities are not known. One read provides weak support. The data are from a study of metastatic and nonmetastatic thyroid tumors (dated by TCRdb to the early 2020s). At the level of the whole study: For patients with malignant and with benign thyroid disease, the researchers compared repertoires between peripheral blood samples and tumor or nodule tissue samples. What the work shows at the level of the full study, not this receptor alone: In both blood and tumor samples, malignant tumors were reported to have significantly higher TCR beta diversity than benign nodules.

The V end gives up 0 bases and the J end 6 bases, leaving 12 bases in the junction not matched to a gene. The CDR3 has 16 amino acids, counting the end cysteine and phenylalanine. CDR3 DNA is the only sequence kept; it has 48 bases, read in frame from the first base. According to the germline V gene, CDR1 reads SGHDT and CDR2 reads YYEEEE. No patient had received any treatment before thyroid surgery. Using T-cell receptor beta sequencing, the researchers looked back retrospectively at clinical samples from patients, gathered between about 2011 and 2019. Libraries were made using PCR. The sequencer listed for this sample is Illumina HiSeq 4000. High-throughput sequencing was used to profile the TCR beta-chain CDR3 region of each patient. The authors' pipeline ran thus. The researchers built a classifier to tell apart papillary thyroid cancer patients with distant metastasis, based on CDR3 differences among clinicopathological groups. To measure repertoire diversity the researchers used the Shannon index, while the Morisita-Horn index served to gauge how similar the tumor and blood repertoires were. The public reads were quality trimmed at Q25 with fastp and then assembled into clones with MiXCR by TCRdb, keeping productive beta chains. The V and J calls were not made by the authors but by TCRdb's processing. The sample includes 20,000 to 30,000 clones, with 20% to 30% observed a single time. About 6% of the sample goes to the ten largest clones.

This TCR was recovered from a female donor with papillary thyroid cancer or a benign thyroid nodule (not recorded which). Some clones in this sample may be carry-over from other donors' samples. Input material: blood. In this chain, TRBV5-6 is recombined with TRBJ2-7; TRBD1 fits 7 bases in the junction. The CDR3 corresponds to CASSLALQGTLGEQYF. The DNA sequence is TGTGCCAGCAGCTTGGCCCTACAGGGGACGTTGGGCGAGCAGTACTTC. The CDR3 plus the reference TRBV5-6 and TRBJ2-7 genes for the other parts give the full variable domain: DAGVTQSPTHLIKTRGQQVTLRCSPKSGHDTVSWYQQALGQGPQFIFQYYEEEERQRGNFPDRFSGHQFPNYSSELNVNALLLGDSALYLCASSLALQGTLGEQYFGPGTRLTVT.